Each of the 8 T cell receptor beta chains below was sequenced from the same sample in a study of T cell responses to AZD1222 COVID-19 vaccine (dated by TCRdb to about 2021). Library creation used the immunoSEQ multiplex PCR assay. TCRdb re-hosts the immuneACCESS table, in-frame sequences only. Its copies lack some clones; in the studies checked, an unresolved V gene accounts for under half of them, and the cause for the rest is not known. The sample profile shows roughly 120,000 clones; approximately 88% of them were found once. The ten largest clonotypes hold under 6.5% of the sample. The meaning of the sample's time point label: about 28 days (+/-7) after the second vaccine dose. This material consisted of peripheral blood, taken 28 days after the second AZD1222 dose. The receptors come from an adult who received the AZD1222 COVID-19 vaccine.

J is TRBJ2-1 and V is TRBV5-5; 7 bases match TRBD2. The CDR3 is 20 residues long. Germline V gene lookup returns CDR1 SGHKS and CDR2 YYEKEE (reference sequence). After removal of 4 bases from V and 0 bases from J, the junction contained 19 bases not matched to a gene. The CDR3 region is CASSPQARDYSPPSYNEQFF. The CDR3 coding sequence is TGTGCCAGCAGCCCTCAAGCTCGGGACTACTCCCCGCCCTCCTACAATGAGCAGTTCTTC.

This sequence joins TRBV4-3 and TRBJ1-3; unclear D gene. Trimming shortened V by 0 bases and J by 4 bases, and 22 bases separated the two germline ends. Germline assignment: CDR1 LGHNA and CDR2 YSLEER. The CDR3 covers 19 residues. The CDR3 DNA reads TGCGCCAGCAGCCAAGATCACTTCGGGAGGGTGTCTGTGGGAAACACCATATATTTT. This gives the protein CASSQDHFGRVSVGNTIYF.

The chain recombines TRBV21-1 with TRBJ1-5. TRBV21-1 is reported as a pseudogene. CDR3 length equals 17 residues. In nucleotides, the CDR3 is TGTGCCAGCAACTCCCTTAAGGCGGGGTATAGCAATCAGCCCCAGCATTTT. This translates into CASNSLKAGYSNQPQHF.

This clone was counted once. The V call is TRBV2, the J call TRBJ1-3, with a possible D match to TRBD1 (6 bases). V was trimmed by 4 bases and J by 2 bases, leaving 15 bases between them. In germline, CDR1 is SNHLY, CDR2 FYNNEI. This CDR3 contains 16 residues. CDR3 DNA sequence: TGTGCCAGCAGTGTGGCGGGCCCAGGGGCTGGAAACACCATATATTTT. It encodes CASSVAGPGAGNTIYF.

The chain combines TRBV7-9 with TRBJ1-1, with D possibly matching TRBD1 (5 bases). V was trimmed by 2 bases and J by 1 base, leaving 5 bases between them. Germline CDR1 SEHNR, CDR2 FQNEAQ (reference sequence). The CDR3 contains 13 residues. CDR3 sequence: CASSLTGNTEAFF. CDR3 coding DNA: TGTGCCAGCAGCTTAACAGGGAACACTGAAGCTTTCTTT.

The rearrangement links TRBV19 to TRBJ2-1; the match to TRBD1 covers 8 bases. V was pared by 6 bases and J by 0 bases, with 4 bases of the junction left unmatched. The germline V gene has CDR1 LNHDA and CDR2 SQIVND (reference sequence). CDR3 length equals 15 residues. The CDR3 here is CASRTGGSSYNEQFF. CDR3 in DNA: TGTGCCAGTAGAACAGGGGGGAGCTCCTACAATGAGCAGTTCTTC.

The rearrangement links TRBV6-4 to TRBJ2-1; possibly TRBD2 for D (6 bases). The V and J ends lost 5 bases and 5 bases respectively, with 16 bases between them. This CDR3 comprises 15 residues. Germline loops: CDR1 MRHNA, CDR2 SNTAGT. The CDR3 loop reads CASSPASGGDNEQFF. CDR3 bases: TGTGCCAGCAGTCCGGCAAGCGGCGGGGACAATGAGCAGTTCTTC.

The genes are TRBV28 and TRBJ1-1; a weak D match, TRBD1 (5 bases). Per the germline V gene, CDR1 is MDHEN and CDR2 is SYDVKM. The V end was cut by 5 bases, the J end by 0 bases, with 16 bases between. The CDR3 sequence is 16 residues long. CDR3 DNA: TGTGCCAGCAGTCGGGACGATTGGAATATGAACACTGAAGCTTTCTTT. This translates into CASSRDDWNMNTEAFF. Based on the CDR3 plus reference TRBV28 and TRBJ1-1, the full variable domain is DVKVTQSSRYLVKRTGEKVFLECVQDMDHENMFWYRQDPGLGLRLIYFSYDVKMKEKGDIPEGYSVSREKKERFSLILESASTNQTSMYLCASSRDDWNMNTEAFFGQGTRLTVV.